The clone carrying this TCR beta chain was seen only a few times. Antigen unknown. With 60 Vbeta and 13 Jbeta primers, the PCR was carried out. Methods used by the authors: About 11 million shared chains were among the roughly 80 million unique TCR beta chains that a later analysis counted. Libraries were prepared by immunoSEQ multiplex PCR; TCRdb keeps only in-frame clonotypes and omits some of them. The V and J calls and the clone size are those of that table, but D and trimming were determined from the DNA. The profile covers 90,000 to 130,000 clones, with around 75% appearing a single time and 0.85% to 0.9% taken by the ten largest. This entry is derived from a study of cytomegalovirus exposure and HLA in healthy donors. General study findings and limits: Roughly uniform sequencing depth across donors was assumed, possibly incorrectly. Later work found that TCR association rates differed between HLA loci; DRB1 had the most and HLA-C the fewest. Follow-up analysis seemed to connect common viral pathogens with several of the most significant clusters identified.

Germline V gives CDR1 SGHAT, CDR2 FQNNGV. The CDR3 is 15 residues long. V lost 5 bases, J lost 5 bases, and 11 bases stayed unmatched. Sample: PBMCs. This sequence originates from a woman in her 30s in good health and CMV-seronegative. The chain carries TRBV11-2 and TRBJ1-1, with 7 nucleotides matching TRBD1. The CDR3 reads CASSPGEGARTEAFF. CDR3 bases: TGTGCCAGCAGCCCAGGAGAGGGGGCTAGGACTGAAGCTTTCTTT.